This T cell receptor (beta chain) was sequenced during a study of T-cell reconstitution after alpha-beta-depleted transplantation in children (dated by TCRdb to between 2015 and 2016). For the wider study: Using TCR repertoire profiling, the study followed T-cell immune reconstitution in a quantitative way in children after TCRalphabeta/CD19-depleted allogeneic hematopoietic cell transplantation.

On this clonotype: This clone's antigen is unknown. The input lacks base qualities; no much larger clone sits a single base away.

Libraries were prepared through PCR. The instrument given in TCRdb is Illumina HiSeq 2500. TCR libraries were prepared with molecular barcoding, using unique molecular identifiers to normalize TCRbeta repertoire quantification. TCRdb reran the public reads through fastp at Q25 and MiXCR, keeping productive beta chains. Identical CDR3 protein sequences are pooled into one entry, listed with their most common genes and DNA. The sample table records around 400,000 distinct CDR3 sequences; roughly 20% of these occur just once. The ten top clones hold around 4% of the sample. Between the V and J ends, shortened by 1 base and 5 bases respectively, the junction contains 10 bases. The CDR1 and CDR2 encoded by the germline V gene (reference sequence) are DFQATT and SNEGSKA. From its cysteine to its phenylalanine, the CDR3 spans 13 amino acids. Just CDR3 DNA is preserved here, 39 bases in frame from base 1.

The V and J genes are TRBV20-1 and TRBJ2-3, with no D gene named confidently. The sample was PBMCs from the stem cell graft donor, taken from the stem cell graft. The sequence was obtained from a human donor who donated a stem cell graft to a child with acute myeloid leukemia. The nucleotide sequence is TGCAGTGCTAGAGTCGACGGTCAAGATACGCAGTATTTT. Its product reads: CSARVDGQDTQYF.